This T cell receptor beta chain was documented in a study of sequential checkpoint blockade in melanoma. Study summary: Each arm's sequence ended with maintenance nivolumab.

Described treatment: randomized to nivolumab then ipilimumab (arm A) or the reverse (arm B). None of the patients previously received DNA-damaging chemotherapy. From thawed PBMCs, live CD3+CD8+ cells negative for CD19 and CD56 were sorted. Germline V gives CDR1 PRHDT, CDR2 FYEKMQ (reference sequence). The CDR3 is 13 amino acids. Trimming removed 5 bases from V and 4 bases from J, with 10 bases in between. Measured with immunoSEQ multiplex PCR; TCRdb has only the in-frame clones, and not every one. The profile shows 40,000 or so clones, approximately 85% of them singletons. The clonotype originates from a human donor with melanoma. Sequencing used CD8+ T cells sorted from blood (inferred from file names), obtained from a patient given nivolumab and ipilimumab in sequence. The rearrangement joins TRBV13 to TRBJ2-3; D may be TRBD2 (6 bases). CDR3 residues: CASSARDSDTQYF. CDR3 bases: TGTGCCAGCAGCGCCCGGGACTCAGATACGCAGTATTTT. The variable domain in full, with the rest retrieved from reference TRBV13 and TRBJ2-3, is AAGVIQSPRHLIKEKRETATLKCYPIPRHDTVYWYQQGPGQDPQFLISFYEKMQSDKGSIPDRFSAQQFSDYHSELNMSSLELGDSALYFCASSARDSDTQYFGPGTRLTVL.